This T cell receptor (beta chain) appears in the sequencing data of a study of cytomegalovirus exposure and HLA in healthy donors. Findings and caveats of the study: According to a later analysis, donors in an Asian-associated ancestry cluster reportedly had fewer N-insertions than the roughly 720-donor mean. Among TCR beta chains, those listed as cytomegalovirus-associated numbered around 160.

This clone was counted a few times. The antigen is unknown. The primer mix had 60 Vbeta and 13 Jbeta primers. Generated by immunoSEQ multiplex PCR, the TCRdb table keeps only in-frame clones and is missing some. The sample contains 95,000 to 100,000 clones, roughly a tenth of which appear only once. The germline V gene encodes CDR1 MNHNS and CDR2 SASEGT. The CDR3 extends over 15 amino acids. Trimming removed 4 bases from V and 3 bases from J; junction bases left unmatched: 6. Sequencing used PBMCs. V usage is TRBV6-1 and J usage is TRBJ2-1; 7 bases are a match to TRBD2. This TCR came from a man in his fifties in good health and CMV-seropositive. CDR3 amino acids: CASSVTSANYNEQFF. The CDR3 nucleotides are TGTGCCAGCAGTGTTACTAGCGCCAACTACAATGAGCAGTTCTTC.